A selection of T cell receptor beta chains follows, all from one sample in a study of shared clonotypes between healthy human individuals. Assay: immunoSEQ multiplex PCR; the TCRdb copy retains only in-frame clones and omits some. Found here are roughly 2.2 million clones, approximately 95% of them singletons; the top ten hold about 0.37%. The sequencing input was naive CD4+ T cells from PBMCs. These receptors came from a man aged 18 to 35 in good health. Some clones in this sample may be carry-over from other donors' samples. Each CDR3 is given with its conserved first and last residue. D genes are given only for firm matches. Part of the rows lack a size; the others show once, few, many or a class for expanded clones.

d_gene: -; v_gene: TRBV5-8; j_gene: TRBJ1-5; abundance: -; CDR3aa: CASSLVSYRPQHF; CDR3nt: TGTGCCAGCAGCTTGGTGTCTTACAGGCCCCAGCATTTT
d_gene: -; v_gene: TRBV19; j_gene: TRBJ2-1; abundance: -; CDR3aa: CASSTDYRDNEQFF; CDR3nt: TGTGCCAGTAGTACTGACTACCGAGACAATGAGCAGTTCTTC
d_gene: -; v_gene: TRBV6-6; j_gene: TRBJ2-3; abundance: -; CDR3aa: CASSTVLLGYTQYF; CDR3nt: TGTGCCAGCAGTACTGTTCTATTAGGGTATACGCAGTATTTT
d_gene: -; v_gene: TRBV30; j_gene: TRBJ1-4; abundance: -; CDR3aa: CAWSVGLGPPSSANEKLFF; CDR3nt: TGTGCCTGGAGTGTAGGTTTAGGACCGCCGTCATCGGCTAATGAAAAACTGTTTTTT
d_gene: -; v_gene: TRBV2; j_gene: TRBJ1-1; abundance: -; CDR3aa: CASSVQGWDTEAFF; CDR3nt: TGTGCCAGCAGTGTCCAGGGATGGGACACTGAAGCTTTCTTT
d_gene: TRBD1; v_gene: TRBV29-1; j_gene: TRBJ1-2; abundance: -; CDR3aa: CSGTGNYGYTF; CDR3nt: TGCAGCGGGACAGGGAACTATGGCTACACCTTC
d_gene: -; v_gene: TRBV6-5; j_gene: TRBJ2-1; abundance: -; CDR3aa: CASSYSTLISVNEQFF; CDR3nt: TGTGCCAGCAGTTACTCAACCCTAATTAGCGTGAATGAGCAGTTCTTC
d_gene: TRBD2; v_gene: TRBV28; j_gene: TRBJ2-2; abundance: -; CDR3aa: CASSYPSLAGVAGELFF; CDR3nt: TGTGCCAGCAGTTACCCCTCCCTAGCGGGAGTGGCCGGGGAGCTGTTTTTT
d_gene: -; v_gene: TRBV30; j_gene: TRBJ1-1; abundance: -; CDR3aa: CAWSDGRDEAFF; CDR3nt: TGTGCCTGGAGTGACGGACGGGATGAAGCTTTCTTT
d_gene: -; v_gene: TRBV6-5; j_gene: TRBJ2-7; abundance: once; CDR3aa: CASRYNRETYEQYF; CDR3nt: TGTGCCAGCAGATATAACAGGGAGACCTACGAGCAGTACTTC
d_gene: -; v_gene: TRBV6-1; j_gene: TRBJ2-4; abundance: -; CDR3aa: CASSSGLIAKNIQYF; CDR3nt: TGTGCCAGCAGCTCGGGACTCATAGCCAAAAACATTCAGTACTTC
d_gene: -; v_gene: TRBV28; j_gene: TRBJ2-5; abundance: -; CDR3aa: CASSRLGGANYF; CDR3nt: TGTGCCAGCAGTCGACTCGGGGGCGCAAATTACTTC
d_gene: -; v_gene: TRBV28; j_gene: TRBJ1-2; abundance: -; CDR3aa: CASSFSHPRGYGYTF; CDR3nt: TGTGCCAGCAGTTTTTCCCACCCCCGGGGCTATGGCTACACCTTC
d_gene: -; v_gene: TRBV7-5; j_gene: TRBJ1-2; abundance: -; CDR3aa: CVRRKTQMYGYTF; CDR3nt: TGTGTCAGAAGGAAAACGCAGATGTATGGCTACACCTTC
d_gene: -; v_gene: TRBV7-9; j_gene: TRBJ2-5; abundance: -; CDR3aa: CASSRGRRETQYF; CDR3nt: TGTGCCAGCAGTAGAGGGCGGCGGGAGACCCAGTACTTC
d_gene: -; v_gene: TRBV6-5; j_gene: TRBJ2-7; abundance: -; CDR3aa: CASSYRGRGFDEQYF; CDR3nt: TGTGCCAGCAGTTACAGGGGTCGAGGGTTTGACGAGCAGTACTTC
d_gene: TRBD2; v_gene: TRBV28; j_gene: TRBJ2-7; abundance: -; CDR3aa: CAGPSGSQSYEQYF; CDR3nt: TGTGCCGGCCCGAGCGGGAGTCAGTCATACGAGCAGTACTTC
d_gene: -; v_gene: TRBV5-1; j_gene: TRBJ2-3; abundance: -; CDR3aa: CASSLGPLVWGNTDTQYF; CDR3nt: TGCGCCAGCAGCTTAGGCCCACTCGTTTGGGGGAACACAGATACGCAGTATTTT
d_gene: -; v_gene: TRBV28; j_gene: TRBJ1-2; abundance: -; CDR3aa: CASSSGGNSRNYGYTF; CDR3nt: TGTGCCAGCAGTAGTGGGGGCAACTCGAGGAACTATGGCTACACCTTC
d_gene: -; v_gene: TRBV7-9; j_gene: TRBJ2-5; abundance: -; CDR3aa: CASIRFGGQETQYF; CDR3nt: TGTGCCAGCATCCGATTCGGGGGCCAAGAGACCCAGTACTTC
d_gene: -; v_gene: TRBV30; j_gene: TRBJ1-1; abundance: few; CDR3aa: CAWSVNSLNTEAFF; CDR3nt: TGTGCCTGGAGTGTAAACAGCCTAAACACTGAAGCTTTCTTT
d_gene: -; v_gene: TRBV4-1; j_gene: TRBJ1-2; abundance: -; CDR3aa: CASGSYGYTF; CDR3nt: TGCGCCAGCGGATCCTATGGCTACACCTTC
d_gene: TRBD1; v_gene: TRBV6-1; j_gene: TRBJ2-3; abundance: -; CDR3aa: CASSADRVRTDTQYF; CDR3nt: TGTGCCAGCAGTGCCGACAGGGTCCGCACAGATACGCAGTATTTT
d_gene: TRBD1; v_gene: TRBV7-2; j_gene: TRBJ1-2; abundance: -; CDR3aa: CASSPYGQGVYYGYTF; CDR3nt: TGTGCCAGCAGCCCATACGGACAGGGAGTATACTATGGCTACACCTTC
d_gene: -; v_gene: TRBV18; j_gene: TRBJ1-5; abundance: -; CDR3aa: CASSQGGNQPQHF; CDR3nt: TGTGCCAGCTCACAGGGTGGCAATCAGCCCCAGCATTTT
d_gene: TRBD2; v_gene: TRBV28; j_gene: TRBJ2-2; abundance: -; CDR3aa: CASSSTRLAGGGTGELFF; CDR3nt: TGTGCCAGCAGTTCAACCCGACTCGCGGGAGGGGGGACCGGGGAGCTGTTTTTT
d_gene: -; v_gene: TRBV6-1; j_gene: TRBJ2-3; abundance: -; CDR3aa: CASSEARDRITDTQYF; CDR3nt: TGTGCCAGCAGTGAAGCGCGGGACCGAATCACAGATACGCAGTATTTT
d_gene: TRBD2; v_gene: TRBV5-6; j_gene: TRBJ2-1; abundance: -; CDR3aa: CASSAPGGANVRNEQFF; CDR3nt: TGTGCCAGCAGCGCCCCGGGGGGGGCTAATGTGAGGAATGAGCAGTTCTTC
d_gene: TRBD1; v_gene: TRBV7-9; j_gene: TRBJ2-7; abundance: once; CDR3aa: CASSPSGTGDYEQYF; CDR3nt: TGTGCCAGCAGCCCGTCCGGGACAGGAGACTACGAGCAGTACTTC
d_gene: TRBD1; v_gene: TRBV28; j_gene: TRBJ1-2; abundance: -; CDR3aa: CASSLGGGRAYGYTF; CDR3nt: TGTGCCAGCAGTTTAGGAGGGGGCAGGGCATATGGCTACACCTTC
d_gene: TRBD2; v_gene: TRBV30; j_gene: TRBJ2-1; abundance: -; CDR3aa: CASASSGRRVLEQFF; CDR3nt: TGTGCCTCAGCGTCTAGCGGGAGGCGAGTGTTAGAGCAGTTCTTC
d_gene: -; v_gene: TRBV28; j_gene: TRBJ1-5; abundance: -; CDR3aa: CASSLFKSGPSNQPQHF; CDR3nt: TGTGCCAGCAGTTTATTTAAGTCAGGGCCTAGCAATCAGCCCCAGCATTTT
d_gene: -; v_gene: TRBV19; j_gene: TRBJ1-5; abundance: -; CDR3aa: CASSTTAGDQPQHF; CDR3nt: TGTGCCAGTAGTACGACGGCAGGGGATCAGCCCCAGCATTTT
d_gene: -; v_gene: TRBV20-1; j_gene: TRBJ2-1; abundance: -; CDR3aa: CSAGSYNEQFF; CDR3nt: TGCAGTGCTGGCTCCTACAATGAGCAGTTCTTC
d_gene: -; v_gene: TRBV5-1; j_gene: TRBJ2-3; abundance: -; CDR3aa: CASSLNYGPSTDTQYF; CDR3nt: TGCGCCAGCAGCTTAAACTACGGCCCTAGCACAGATACGCAGTATTTT
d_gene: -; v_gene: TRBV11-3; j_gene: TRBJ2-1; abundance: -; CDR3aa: CASPWGAGGSSYNEQFF; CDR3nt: TGTGCCAGCCCCTGGGGAGCGGGTGGGAGCTCCTACAATGAGCAGTTCTTC
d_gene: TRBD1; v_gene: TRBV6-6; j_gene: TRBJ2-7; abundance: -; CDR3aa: CASSYYGSRQGAEQYF; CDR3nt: TGTGCCAGCAGTTACTATGGATCACGGCAGGGGGCCGAGCAGTACTTC
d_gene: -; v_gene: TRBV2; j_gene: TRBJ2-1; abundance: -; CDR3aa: CASSPTGNSYNEQFF; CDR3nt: TGTGCCAGCAGTCCGACGGGGAACTCCTACAATGAGCAGTTCTTC
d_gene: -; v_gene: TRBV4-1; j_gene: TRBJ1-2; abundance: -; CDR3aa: CASSQGGPFLRAHTF; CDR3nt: TGCGCCAGCAGCCAAGGAGGTCCGTTTTTGCGAGCCCACACCTTC
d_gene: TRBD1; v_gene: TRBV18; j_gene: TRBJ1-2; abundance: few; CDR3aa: CASSSGQPIHYGYTF; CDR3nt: TGTGCCAGCTCATCGGGACAGCCCATTCACTATGGCTACACCTTC